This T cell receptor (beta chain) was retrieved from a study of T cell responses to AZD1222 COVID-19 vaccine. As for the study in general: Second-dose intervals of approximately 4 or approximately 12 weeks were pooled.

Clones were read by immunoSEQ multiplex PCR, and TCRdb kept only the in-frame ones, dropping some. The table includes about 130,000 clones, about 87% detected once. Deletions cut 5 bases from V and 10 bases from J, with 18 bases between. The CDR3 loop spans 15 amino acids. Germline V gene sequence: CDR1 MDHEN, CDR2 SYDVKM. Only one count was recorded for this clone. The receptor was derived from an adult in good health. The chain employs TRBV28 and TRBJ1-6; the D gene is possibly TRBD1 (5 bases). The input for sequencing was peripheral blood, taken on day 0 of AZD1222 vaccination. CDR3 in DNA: TGTGCCAGCAGTGCCCCTTTGGGGCTAGTATCACCCCTCCACTTT. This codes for CASSAPLGLVSPLHF.